A single sample is the source of the 18 T cell receptor beta chains below, sequenced in a study of cytomegalovirus exposure and HLA in healthy donors. The PCR was carried out with 60 Vbeta primers and 13 Jbeta primers. Sequencing used immunoSEQ multiplex PCR; TCRdb keeps in-frame clones, though not all of them. Found here are under 250,000 clones, about 78% of them singletons; the top ten hold nearly 3%. The sequenced sample was PBMCs. The receptors stem from a woman in her twenties or thirties in good health and CMV-seronegative.

The DNA of the CDR3 is TGCGCCAGCAGCTTAACGCGGTCGAGCGGGACAGGAGAGCAGTTCTTC. This encodes CASSLTRSSGTGEQFF. This chain connects TRBV5-1 to TRBJ2-1; possibly TRBD1 for D (8 bases). V lost 2 bases, J lost 10 bases, and 22 bases lay in between. Germline V gives CDR1 SGHRS, CDR2 YFSETQ. The CDR3 has 16 amino acids.

This rearrangement joins TRBV29-1 to TRBJ1-3, with TRBD1 as a possible D gene (6 bases). The CDR3 has 12 residues. V lost 4 bases to trimming and J lost 9 bases, with 13 bases between them. Germline values: CDR1 SQVTM, CDR2 ANQGSEA. CDR3 sequence: CSVGRGGSTIYF. The CDR3 nucleotides are TGCAGCGTTGGGAGGGGGGGGAGCACCATATATTTT. Full variable domain (outside the CDR3, taken from reference TRBV29-1 and TRBJ1-3): SAVISQKPSRDICQRGTSLTIQCQVDSQVTMMFWYRQQPGQSLTLIATANQGSEATYESGFVIDKFPISRPNLTFSTLTVSNMSPEDSSIYLCSVGRGGSTIYFGEGSWLTVV.

The V call is TRBV6-5, the J call TRBJ2-5; tentatively, D is TRBD1 (6 bases). Trimming left V 5 bases short and J 5 bases short, with 12 bases between. The germline V gene has CDR1 MNHEY and CDR2 SVGAGI. The CDR3 length is 13 residues. CDR3 sequence: CASSEQGSETQYF. The CDR3 DNA is TGTGCCAGCAGTGAACAGGGTTCGGAGACCCAGTACTTC.

The CDR3 DNA reads TGTGCCAGCAGTGTACGAGGGCCGGGCACCGGGGAGCTGTTTTTT. It translates to CASSVRGPGTGELFF. The genes are TRBV2 and TRBJ2-2, with D possibly TRBD2 on 5 matching bases. The CDR3 is made up of 15 amino acids. The germline V gene encodes CDR1 SNHLY and CDR2 FYNNEI. V was pared by 4 bases and J by 4 bases, with 13 bases between. Using reference TRBV2 and TRBJ2-2 for the parts outside the CDR3, the full variable domain is EPEVTQTPSHQVTQMGQEVILRCVPISNHLYFYWYRQILGQKVEFLVSFYNNEISEKSEIFDDQFSVERPDGSNFTLKIRSTKLEDSAMYFCASSVRGPGTGELFFGEGSRLTVL.

The chain recombines TRBV18 with TRBJ2-1; 7 bases align to TRBD2. Trimming removed 3 bases from V and 9 bases from J; junction bases left unmatched: 11. This CDR3 is built from 15 residues. In germline, CDR1 is KGHSH, CDR2 LQKENI. CDR3 protein: CASSPEGLPPGEQFF. CDR3 sequence (DNA): TGTGCCAGCTCACCTGAGGGACTACCTCCGGGTGAGCAGTTCTTC.

DNA of the CDR3: TGTGCCAGCAGCTTAGTCAGGGGCGAATCACCCCTCCACTTT. Encoded protein: CASSLVRGESPLHF. The chain employs TRBV5-4 and TRBJ1-6, with D maybe TRBD1 (6 bases). Germline V lookup: CDR1 SGHNT, CDR2 YYREEE (reference sequence). Deletions cut 2 bases from V and 10 bases from J, with 13 bases between. The CDR3 is 14 amino acids.

Worth noting for this clone: The identical CDR3 is also encoded by other nucleotide sequences in the sample. The gene calls are TRBV27 and TRBJ2-7; D is perhaps TRBD2 (5 bases). V dropped 2 bases and J dropped 0 bases, with 11 bases sitting between them. The CDR3 spans 15 residues. The germline V gene encodes CDR1 MNHEY and CDR2 SMNVEV (reference sequence). CDR3 amino acids: CASSLKGAGSYEQYF. CDR3 DNA: TGTGCCAGCAGTTTAAAGGGTGCGGGCTCCTACGAGCAGTACTTC.

This clone came up a few times. J is TRBJ2-2 and V is TRBV5-1; 7 bases are a match to TRBD1. The CDR3 length is 16 residues. Germline CDR1 SGHRS, CDR2 YFSETQ. V was pared by 3 bases and J by 3 bases, with 8 bases of the junction left unmatched. For the CDR3, the DNA is TGCGCCAGCAGCTCCCGACAGGGTTGGGACACCGGGGAGCTGTTTTTT. This gives the protein CASSSRQGWDTGELFF.

This chain joins TRBV5-6 and TRBJ2-7; 8 bases line up with TRBD1. The J segment lost 4 bases and the V segment lost 3 bases, leaving 6 bases of the junction unmatched. The CDR3 has 14 amino acids. Germline lookup yields CDR1 SGHDT and CDR2 YYEEEE. This chain's CDR3 is CASSSGTGDYEQYF. The CDR3 DNA follows: TGTGCCAGCAGCTCCGGGACAGGTGATTACGAGCAGTACTTC.

This sequence joins TRBV9 and TRBJ2-5; the D is unclear. The germline gives CDR1 SGDLS, CDR2 YYNGEE. This CDR3 has 13 residues. Trimming pared 3 bases from V and 2 bases from J, leaving 8 bases between. The CDR3 DNA sequence: TGTGCCAGCAGCGCCCACTTTCAAGAGACCCAGTACTTC. As protein: CASSAHFQETQYF. The full variable domain, with the rest looked up from reference TRBV9 and TRBJ2-5, is DSGVTQTPKHLITATGQRVTLRCSPRSGDLSVYWYQQSLDQGLQFLIQYYNGEERAKGNILERFSAQQFPDLHSELNLSSLELGDSALYFCASSAHFQETQYFGPGTRLLVL.

The chain links TRBV27 to TRBJ2-1; D possibly corresponds to TRBD1 (7 bases). The germline CDR1 and CDR2 sequences are MNHEY and SMNVEV (reference sequence). V was clipped by 2 bases and J by 9 bases, with 17 bases between them. This CDR3 is built from 15 residues. CDR3 residues: CASSLRQGGTGEQFF. CDR3 DNA sequence: TGTGCCAGCAGTTTAAGGCAGGGGGGTACTGGTGAGCAGTTCTTC.

In its sample, this clone was seen a few times. The rearrangement links TRBV4-2 to TRBJ2-3, with TRBD2 matching 14 bases. The CDR3 contains 19 residues. The germline V gene has CDR1 LGHNA and CDR2 YNFKEQ. J gave up 0 bases and V 5 bases, and 10 bases lay outside the gene matches. CDR3: CASSYRRGTSGSSTDTQYF. In DNA form, the CDR3 reads TGTGCCAGCAGCTACCGAAGGGGGACTAGCGGGAGTAGCACAGATACGCAGTATTTT.

On this clone: Mismatch with germline at one junction end may stem from a read error. The V call is TRBV29-1, the J call TRBJ2-3; 8 bases are a match to TRBD1. Germline CDR1 reads SQVTM; CDR2 reads ANQGSEA. The CDR3 covers 13 residues. The CDR3 bases are TGCAGCGTCGCCGGGTCAGGGACAGGTACGCAGTATTTT. Protein sequence: CSVAGSGTGTQYF.

This clone was picked up one time. J is TRBJ2-3 and V is TRBV5-1; TRBD1 might be the D (5 bases). V dropped 4 bases and J dropped 10 bases, with 22 bases sitting between them. CDR1 is SGHRS and CDR2 is YFSETQ in the germline V gene. CDR3 length equals 15 residues. CDR3 in DNA: TGCGCCAGCAGCCCCTCCGGGCAGGGTCGATGGGCGCAGTATTTT. Protein product: CASSPSGQGRWAQYF.

The chain has TRBV27 and TRBJ2-1, with 11 bases aligning to TRBD2. Trimming removed 5 bases from V and 10 bases from J; junction bases left unmatched: 13. The CDR3 is 16 amino acids. The germline V gene has CDR1 MNHEY and CDR2 SMNVEV (reference sequence). CDR3 in amino acids: CASSASSGRPPGEQFF. The CDR3 DNA is TGTGCCAGCAGTGCCTCTAGCGGGAGGCCTCCCGGGGAGCAGTTCTTC.

The rearrangement uses TRBV4-1 and TRBJ2-1; TRBD1 might be the D (5 bases). The germline CDR1 and CDR2 sequences are MGHRA and YSYEKL. The V end was cut by 0 bases, the J end by 4 bases, with 7 bases between. The CDR3 has 14 residues. The CDR3 nucleotides read TGCGCCAGCAGCCAAGATGACAGTTACAATGAGCAGTTCTTC. The encoded protein is CASSQDDSYNEQFF.

V usage is TRBV13 and J usage is TRBJ2-7; tentatively, D is TRBD1 (7 bases). Trimming removed 4 bases at V and 9 bases at J, with 22 bases between. This CDR3 is 15 amino acids long. CDR1 and CDR2 from the germline V gene are PRHDT and FYEKMQ (reference sequence). CDR3: CASSSSDRPQGGQYF. The DNA for the CDR3 is TGTGCCAGCAGCTCCTCGGACAGGCCACAGGGAGGGCAGTACTTC.

This CDR3 reads CASSPPPTGPEQYF. CDR3 coding DNA: TGTGCCAGCAGCCCGCCCCCGACAGGACCGGAGCAGTACTTC. V usage is TRBV6-4 and J usage is TRBJ2-7; D perhaps matches TRBD1 (6 bases). Trimming pared 6 bases from V and 7 bases from J, leaving 19 bases between. From germline, CDR1 is MRHNA and CDR2 SNTAGT. This CDR3 is 14 amino acids long.